These 10 T cell receptor beta chains came from one sample sequenced in a study of blood T cell repertoires in COVID-19. Sequenced by immunoSEQ multiplex PCR; TCRdb stores in-frame clones only, minus some. The sample consists of about 300,000 clones, approximately 86% of them appearing once. Sample: PBMCs or T cells enriched from blood (not recorded which). All receptors come from a woman aged 18-30 years who had recovered from COVID-19.

The J gene is TRBJ1-2, the V gene TRBV3-1 (or the pseudogene TRBV3-2); D not resolved. Germline V gene sequence: CDR1 LGHDT, CDR2 YNNKEL (reference sequence). The V and J ends lost 2 bases and 4 bases respectively, with 8 bases between them. This CDR3 is 13 amino acids long. The CDR3: CASSQMAGYGYTF. The DNA of the CDR3 is TGTGCCAGCAGCCAAATGGCAGGCTATGGCTACACCTTC.

The V gene is TRBV27, the J gene TRBJ2-3; maybe TRBD2 (6 bases). The length of the CDR3 is 15 residues. Germline V gives CDR1 MNHEY, CDR2 SMNVEV (reference sequence). V gave up 5 bases and J gave up 1 base, with 13 bases separating them. The CDR3: CASSAWDFRTDTQYF. In nucleotides, the CDR3 is TGTGCCAGCAGTGCTTGGGACTTCCGCACAGATACGCAGTATTTT.

The chain uses TRBV28 and TRBJ2-1; the D gene is possibly TRBD2 (6 bases). Between the trimmed V and J ends, which lost 8 bases and 8 bases, there was a span of 22 bases. The CDR3 sequence is 15 residues long. Germline V gene sequence: CDR1 MDHEN, CDR2 SYDVKM. CDR3 sequence: CASCVPRGGGDEQFF. In DNA, the CDR3 is TGTGCCAGCTGTGTTCCCCGCGGAGGCGGGGATGAGCAGTTCTTC. The full variable domain, completed using reference TRBV28 and TRBJ2-1, is DVKVTQSSRYLVKRTGEKVFLECVQDMDHENMFWYRQDPGLGLRLIYFSYDVKMKEKGDIPEGYSVSREKKERFSLILESASTNQTSMYLCASCVPRGGGDEQFFGPGTRLTVL.

This chain connects TRBV18 to TRBJ2-3; TRBD1 aligns across 7 bases. Germline V gene data show CDR1 as KGHSH and CDR2 as LQKENI. Trimming cost V 6 bases and J 4 bases; bases outside gene matches: 7. CDR3 length: 14 residues. The CDR3 reads CASSPDRLADTQYF. The DNA of the CDR3 is TGTGCCAGCTCGCCGGACAGGCTGGCAGATACGCAGTATTTT.

V is TRBV19 and J is TRBJ1-2, with a possible D match to TRBD1 (5 bases). Germline loops: CDR1 LNHDA, CDR2 SQIVND (reference sequence). The V end lost 3 bases, the J end lost 8 bases, and 13 bases lay between the germline ends. The CDR3 spans 13 residues. The CDR3 loop reads CASSMVGGSGYTF. As DNA, the CDR3 is TGTGCCAGTAGTATGGTCGGGGGGAGCGGCTACACCTTC. Filled out from reference TRBV19 and TRBJ1-2, the complete variable domain reads DGGITQSPKYLFRKEGQNVTLSCEQNLNHDAMYWYRQDPGQGLRLIYYSQIVNDFQKGDIAEGYSVSREKKESFPLTVTSAQKNPTAFYLCASSMVGGSGYTFGSGTRLTVV.

The gene calls are TRBV11-2 and TRBJ1-3; D gene uncertain. Germline loops: CDR1 SGHAT, CDR2 FQNNGV. The length of the CDR3 is 12 residues. The germline V and J ends were trimmed by 5 bases and 4 bases, with 6 bases remaining between them. CDR3: CASSRGGNTIYF. In DNA, the CDR3 is TGTGCCAGCAGCCGCGGGGGAAACACCATATATTTT. The complete variable domain, with remaining parts taken from reference TRBV11-2 and TRBJ1-3, reads EAGVAQSPRYKIIEKRQSVAFWCNPISGHATLYWYQQILGQGPKLLIQFQNNGVVDDSQLPKDRFSAERLKGVDSTLKIQPAKLEDSAVYLCASSRGGNTIYFGEGSWLTVV.

This rearrangement joins TRBV30 to TRBJ2-1, with a tentative D call TRBD2 (5 bases). The germline V gene encodes CDR1 GTSNPN and CDR2 SVGIG (reference sequence). The length of the CDR3 is 12 residues. Trimming pared 6 bases from V and 9 bases from J, leaving 15 bases between. CDR3 DNA sequence: TGTGCCTGCACGACTAAAACTCTTGAGCAGTTCTTC. The encoded protein is CACTTKTLEQFF.

V usage is TRBV19 and J usage is TRBJ1-4, with no clear D. Between the trimmed V and J ends, which lost 5 bases and 5 bases, there was a span of 12 bases. The CDR3 covers 14 residues. The germline CDR1 and CDR2 sequences are LNHDA and SQIVND (reference sequence). The CDR3 sequence: CASSSAGWNEKLFF. CDR3 coding DNA: TGTGCCAGTAGTTCGGCAGGCTGGAATGAAAAACTGTTTTTT. The full variable domain, in which reference TRBV19 and TRBJ1-4 provide the parts outside the CDR3, is DGGITQSPKYLFRKEGQNVTLSCEQNLNHDAMYWYRQDPGQGLRLIYYSQIVNDFQKGDIAEGYSVSREKKESFPLTVTSAQKNPTAFYLCASSSAGWNEKLFFGSGTQLSVL.

This rearrangement joins TRBV11-3 to TRBJ2-5; D is possibly TRBD2 (6 bases). The germline gives CDR1 SGHNT, CDR2 YENEEA. This CDR3 is built from 15 residues. V was shortened by 4 bases and J by 2 bases, with 14 bases between the two germline ends. CDR3 amino acids: CASSSRLEGQETQYF. Here the CDR3 DNA reads TGTGCCAGCAGCTCCCGACTAGAGGGTCAAGAGACCCAGTACTTC.

The V and J genes are TRBV27 and TRBJ2-7, with 9 positions matching TRBD1. Per the germline V gene, CDR1 is MNHEY and CDR2 is SMNVEV (reference sequence). The CDR3 length is 14 residues. Losses at the gene ends were 6 bases for V and 1 base for J; bases not matched to a gene: 4. The CDR3: CASRVQGASYEQYF. The CDR3 coding sequence is TGTGCCAGCAGGGTACAGGGGGCTTCCTACGAGCAGTACTTC.